Each of the 31 T cell receptor beta chains below was sequenced from the same sample in a study of T cell responses to AZD1222 COVID-19 vaccine. Only in-frame clones appear in the TCRdb table, and some are missing; sequencing was by immunoSEQ multiplex PCR. The sample has about 130,000 clones, about 86% seen once. Sequenced here: peripheral blood, sampled on day 0 of AZD1222 vaccination. The receptors derive from an adult in good health.

The chain links TRBV7-2 to TRBJ1-3; TRBD1 agrees at 9 bases. V lost 3 bases, J lost 0 bases, and 12 bases stayed unmatched. The CDR3 has 19 amino acids. Germline loops: CDR1 SGHTA, CDR2 FQGNSA. This CDR3 is CASSFLGQGPTSSGNTIYF. DNA of the CDR3: TGTGCCAGCAGCTTTCTGGGACAGGGCCCCACCAGCTCTGGAAACACCATATATTTT. Full variable domain (remainder filled in from reference TRBV7-2 and TRBJ1-3): GAGVSQSPSNKVTEKGKDVELRCDPISGHTALYWYRQSLGQGLEFLIYFQGNSAPDKSGLPSDRFSAERTGGSVSTLTIQRTQQEDSAVYLCASSFLGQGPTSSGNTIYFGEGSWLTVV.

The CDR3 DNA follows: TGTGCCAGCAGCCAAGATACTACCGGCGGGAACATTCAGTACTTC. Its protein product is CASSQDTTGGNIQYF. The V call is TRBV3-1 (or the pseudogene TRBV3-2), the J call TRBJ2-4; weak D call: TRBD2 (5 bases). The germline gives CDR1 LGHDT, CDR2 YNNKEL (reference sequence). Trimming pared 0 bases from V and 7 bases from J, leaving 13 bases between. There are 15 residues in the CDR3.

This clone was seen more than once but under ten times. This rearrangement joins TRBV15 to TRBJ2-1; no definite D call. CDR1 and CDR2 from the germline V gene are LNHNV and YYDKDF (reference sequence). Trimming took off 0 bases at V and 0 bases at J, with 9 bases between the two ends. This CDR3 spans 16 amino acids. This chain's CDR3 is CATSRDSASSYNEQFF. CDR3 in DNA: TGTGCCACCAGCAGAGATTCTGCCAGCTCCTACAATGAGCAGTTCTTC.

This clone occurred once. The rearrangement joins TRBV10-3 to TRBJ2-3, with D possibly TRBD2 on 5 matching bases. V was cut by 4 bases and J by 5 bases, with 13 bases left in between. This CDR3 spans 14 amino acids. Germline CDR1 ENHRY, CDR2 SYGVKD. CDR3 in amino acids: CAISVVDSIDTQYF. Written as DNA, the CDR3 is TGTGCCATCAGTGTTGTGGACTCTATAGATACGCAGTATTTT.

The V call is TRBV24-1, the J call TRBJ2-3, with D unclear. The CDR3 runs 16 residues. Per the germline V gene, CDR1 is KGHDR and CDR2 is SFDVKD. V lost 3 bases, J lost 1 base, and 13 bases lay in between. The CDR3 DNA reads TGTGCCACCAGTGATCCCGGACGGCCGGGCACAGATACGCAGTATTTT. Residues: CATSDPGRPGTDTQYF.

The rearrangement links TRBV11-2 to TRBJ1-2; unclear D gene. V lost 2 bases and J lost 2, with 12 bases in between. CDR3 length: 15 residues. CDR1 is SGHAT and CDR2 is FQNNGV in the germline V gene. The CDR3 bases are TGTGCCAGCAGCTTAAATGGAGGGTCCAACTATGGCTACACCTTC. It translates to CASSLNGGSNYGYTF.

The rearrangement links TRBV7-9 to TRBJ2-1, with 11 bases aligning to TRBD2. Trimming at V came to 5 bases and at J to 8 bases, leaving 5 bases not matched to a gene. The CDR3 has 14 amino acids. Germline CDR1 SEHNR, CDR2 FQNEAQ (reference sequence). CDR3 coding DNA: TGTGCCAGCAGCCTGGGACTAGCGGCCGATGAGCAGTTCTTC. Residues: CASSLGLAADEQFF.

V is TRBV3-1 (or the pseudogene TRBV3-2) and J is TRBJ2-1; no reliable D call. Trimming left V 0 bases short and J 4 bases short, with 4 bases between. Germline CDR1 and CDR2: LGHDT and YNNKEL (reference sequence). The CDR3 runs to 13 residues. CDR3 bases: TGTGCCAGCAGCCAAGAGGCATACAATGAGCAGTTCTTC. It yields the protein CASSQEAYNEQFF.

The rearrangement joins TRBV13 to TRBJ2-7; 12 bases agree with TRBD2. V was clipped by 6 bases and J by 4 bases; unmatched bases: 4. CDR1 and CDR2 (germline): PRHDT, FYEKMQ (reference sequence). CDR3 length: 14 amino acids. The DNA of the CDR3 is TGTGCCAGCAGACTAGCGGGGGGATCTTACGAGCAGTACTTC. Translating it yields CASRLAGGSYEQYF.

The chain has TRBV14 and TRBJ2-7; D is undetermined. V shed 1 base and J shed 6 bases, with 10 bases lying between them. CDR3 length: 13 residues. Germline CDR1 reads SGHDN; CDR2 reads FVKESK. This CDR3 is CASSQATTGEQYF. The DNA of the CDR3 is TGTGCCAGCAGCCAAGCGACGACGGGCGAGCAGTACTTC. The full variable domain, its missing parts supplied by reference TRBV14 and TRBJ2-7, is EAGVTQFPSHSVIEKGQTVTLRCDPISGHDNLYWYRRVMGKEIKFLLHFVKESKQDESGMPNNRFLAERTGGTYSTLKVQPAELEDSGVYFCASSQATTGEQYFGPGTRLTVT.

V gene TRBV6-2 or TRBV6-3 combines with J gene TRBJ2-1; TRBD1 or TRBD2 may be the D gene (5 bases each). V was cut by 5 bases and J by 3 bases, with 23 bases left in between. This CDR3 has 18 residues. Germline V gene sequence: CDR1 MNHEY, CDR2 SVGEGT. The CDR3 sequence is CASSDVRDPNRDYNEQFF. In DNA form, the CDR3 reads TGTGCCAGCAGTGATGTCAGGGATCCAAACCGGGACTACAATGAGCAGTTCTTC.

The CDR3 region has the DNA TGCGCCAGCACCTCAGGACAAACGAACACTGAAGCTTTCTTT. It yields the protein CASTSGQTNTEAFF. This sequence joins TRBV5-1 and TRBJ1-1; D may be TRBD1 (5 bases). Germline V CDR1 and CDR2: SGHRS, YFSETQ. The V end lost 6 bases, the J end lost 1 base, and 13 bases lay between the germline ends. The CDR3 length is 14 residues.

The chain has TRBV6-1 and TRBJ1-1; no definite D call. Germline CDR1 reads MNHNS; CDR2 reads SASEGT. The CDR3 covers 11 residues. Trimming stripped 3 bases from V and 8 bases from J, with 7 bases between. The DNA of the CDR3 is TGTGCCAGCAGTGAGAGCAGGGAAGCTTTCTTT. Encoded protein: CASSESREAFF.

This chain connects TRBV5-4 to TRBJ1-2; 7 bases fit TRBD1. Unmatched junction bases numbered 6, after V lost 9 bases and J lost 1 base. Germline CDR1 and CDR2: SGHNT and YYREEE (reference sequence). This CDR3 region has 13 residues. The CDR3 DNA sequence: TGTGCCATGGCGGACAGGCTTAACTATGGCTACACCTTC. Translating gives CAMADRLNYGYTF.

The chain has TRBV27 and TRBJ2-1; D may be TRBD1 (6 bases). The CDR3 consists of 15 residues. Germline CDR1 and CDR2: MNHEY and SMNVEV (reference sequence). Trimming pared 6 bases from V and 4 bases from J, leaving 16 bases between. CDR3 in DNA: TGTGCCAGCAGGGCACAGGGTCCTATTTACAATGAGCAGTTCTTC. Encoded protein: CASRAQGPIYNEQFF.

The chain is built from TRBV19 and TRBJ1-1, with D unresolved. The CDR3 is 14 residues long. V lost 7 bases and J 1 base, leaving 13 bases between the germline ends. CDR1 and CDR2 (germline): LNHDA, SQIVND (reference sequence). The CDR3 loop reads CASIQEATNTEAFF. The CDR3 DNA sequence: TGTGCCAGTATTCAAGAAGCTACGAACACTGAAGCTTTCTTT.

The V gene is TRBV28, the J gene TRBJ1-5; D remains ambiguous. This CDR3 is built from 16 residues. V was shortened by 6 bases and J by 6 bases, with 21 bases between the two germline ends. Per germline, CDR1 MDHEN and CDR2 SYDVKM. In nucleotides, the CDR3 is TGTGCCAGCAGCCCTCTCAATGCCCAGCCCGCTCAGCCCCAGCATTTT. Its protein product is CASSPLNAQPAQPQHF.

This chain links TRBV3-1 (or the pseudogene TRBV3-2) with TRBJ2-3; TRBD2 aligns across 8 bases. The CDR3 runs to 16 residues. CDR1 and CDR2 (germline): LGHDT, YNNKEL (reference sequence). The V and J ends lost 3 bases and 6 bases, in that order; junction bases with no gene match: 11. The CDR3 region is CASSQEGTGGPDTQYF. CDR3 DNA: TGTGCCAGCAGCCAGGAAGGAACGGGAGGGCCTGATACGCAGTATTTT.

The V and J genes are TRBV3-1 (or the pseudogene TRBV3-2) and TRBJ1-1, with 10 nucleotides matching TRBD1. Germline V gene data show CDR1 as LGHDT and CDR2 as YNNKEL (reference sequence). There are 16 residues in the CDR3. The V segment lost 4 bases and the J segment 6 bases; nucleotides outside the gene matches: 11. The CDR3 sequence: CASSRYNRQGAAEAFF. CDR3 bases: TGTGCCAGCAGCCGATATAACCGACAGGGGGCTGCTGAAGCTTTCTTT.

This rearrangement joins TRBV19 to TRBJ1-1; D is undetermined. Germline V gene sequence: CDR1 LNHDA, CDR2 SQIVND (reference sequence). V was trimmed by 7 bases and J by 0 bases, leaving 9 bases between them. This CDR3 comprises 13 residues. The CDR3 nucleotides read TGTGCCAGTACCTTGCACATGAACACTGAAGCTTTCTTT. Translating it yields CASTLHMNTEAFF. Based on the CDR3 plus reference TRBV19 and TRBJ1-1, the full variable domain is DGGITQSPKYLFRKEGQNVTLSCEQNLNHDAMYWYRQDPGQGLRLIYYSQIVNDFQKGDIAEGYSVSREKKESFPLTVTSAQKNPTAFYLCASTLHMNTEAFFGQGTRLTVV.

This chain links TRBV5-4 with TRBJ1-3, with D possibly matching TRBD1 (6 bases). V dropped 0 bases and J dropped 9 bases, with 16 bases sitting between them. The germline gives CDR1 SGHNT, CDR2 YYREEE (reference sequence). The CDR3 is 15 amino acids. In DNA form, the CDR3 reads TGTGCCAGCAGCTTGGAGGGGGAGAAGTTTGGCACCATATATTTT. This gives the protein CASSLEGEKFGTIYF.

This rearrangement joins TRBV11-2 to TRBJ2-2, with D unclear. Trimming cost V 0 bases and J 6 bases, with 14 bases left between them. The length of the CDR3 is 16 residues. CDR1 is SGHAT, CDR2 FQNNGV, per germline. The CDR3 sequence: CASSLDRLVLAGELFF. The CDR3 DNA reads TGTGCCAGCAGCTTAGATCGGCTCGTCCTTGCCGGGGAGCTGTTTTTT.

The chain carries TRBV6-1 and TRBJ1-5; D is ambiguous. V lost 2 bases, J lost 3 bases, and 11 bases lay in between. Germline CDR1 is MNHNS and CDR2 is SASEGT. CDR3 length equals 15 residues. As DNA, the CDR3 is TGTGCCAGCAGTGAATTTTGGGGAAACAATCAGCCCCAGCATTTT. Protein sequence: CASSEFWGNNQPQHF.

This chain links TRBV5-4 with TRBJ1-6, with a possible D match to TRBD1 (6 bases). This CDR3 region has 14 residues. V dropped 4 bases and J dropped 7 bases, with 12 bases sitting between them. Germline lookup yields CDR1 SGHNT and CDR2 YYREEE (reference sequence). The CDR3 sequence: CASSVQGLNSPLHF. The CDR3 coding sequence is TGTGCCAGCAGCGTACAGGGCCTAAATTCACCCCTCCACTTT.

The V gene is TRBV5-1, the J gene TRBJ2-7, with D possibly matching TRBD2 (6 bases). Trimming left V 4 bases short and J 3 bases short, with 14 bases between. The CDR3 extends over 14 amino acids. Germline CDR1 SGHRS, CDR2 YFSETQ. The CDR3 nucleotides read TGCGCCAGCAGCCTTTTCGGGGGAAACTACGAGCAGTACTTC. Translation gives CASSLFGGNYEQYF.

The V gene is TRBV5-6, the J gene TRBJ1-1, with D possibly being TRBD1 (5 bases). The CDR3 length is 14 residues. Germline CDR1 and CDR2: SGHDT and YYEEEE. V was pared by 2 bases and J by 4 bases, with 12 bases between. CDR3 in DNA: TGTGCCAGCAGCTTAGGGGATTTGAGCACTGAAGCTTTCTTT. Amino acid sequence: CASSLGDLSTEAFF.

The rearrangement uses TRBV9 and TRBJ2-2; perhaps TRBD2 as D (6 bases). The V and J ends lost 0 bases and 3 bases respectively, with 15 bases between them. Looked up from germline, CDR1 is SGDLS and CDR2 is YYNGEE. This CDR3 contains 17 residues. CDR3 amino acids: CASSVVGGRTDTGELFF. DNA for the CDR3: TGTGCCAGCAGCGTAGTCGGGGGAAGAACCGACACCGGGGAGCTGTTTTTT.

The V gene is TRBV7-2, the J gene TRBJ1-5; D call uncertain. CDR3 length equals 13 residues. Between the trimmed V and J ends, which lost 1 base and 11 bases, there was a span of 12 bases. Germline V gene lookup returns CDR1 SGHTA and CDR2 FQGNSA. The CDR3 is CASSLGLNSAQHF. CDR3 in DNA: TGTGCCAGCAGCTTAGGACTGAATTCAGCCCAGCATTTT.

The chain has TRBV19 and TRBJ1-2, with D possibly matching TRBD1 (6 bases). Trimming stripped 7 bases from V and 8 bases from J, with 17 bases between. Looked up from germline, CDR1 is LNHDA and CDR2 is SQIVND (reference sequence). This CDR3 region has 13 residues. In DNA, the CDR3 is TGTGCCAGTAAATGGAACCAGGGGAACGGCTACACCTTC. Translating gives CASKWNQGNGYTF.

The rearrangement uses TRBV5-5 and TRBJ1-6; no clear D gene. V lost 1 base, J lost 8 bases, and 4 bases lay in between. Looked up from germline, CDR1 is SGHKS and CDR2 is YYEKEE (reference sequence). The CDR3 has 12 amino acids. The CDR3 protein is CASSLQDSPLHF. The CDR3 bases are TGTGCCAGCAGCTTGCAGGATTCACCCCTCCACTTT.

The J gene is TRBJ1-1, the V gene TRBV15; the D gene is possibly TRBD1 (6 bases). Germline V gives CDR1 LNHNV, CDR2 YYDKDF (reference sequence). The CDR3 runs to 16 residues. The V end was cut by 3 bases, the J end by 4 bases, with 18 bases between. The CDR3 is CATSSSTGLSGTEAFF. CDR3 nucleotide sequence: TGTGCCACCAGCAGTTCAACAGGGCTTTCAGGCACTGAAGCTTTCTTT.